A single sample gave rise to the 20 T cell receptor beta chains below, sequenced in a study of T cell repertoires in ileal Crohn's disease. This table comes from immunoSEQ multiplex PCR, and its TCRdb copy is limited to in-frame clones, with some not included. The repertoire holds about 62,000 clones, approximately 91% seen once, with approximately 2% in the top ten. Time point described: neoterminal ileum biopsy at postoperative endoscopy, about 6 months after surgery. The sequencing sample was made of ileal tissue. The source of these receptors is an adult with Crohn's disease.

The chain employs TRBV6-5 and TRBJ2-2, with D possibly being TRBD2 (6 bases). V lost 5 bases to trimming and J lost 3 bases, with 7 bases between them. Germline CDR1 reads MNHEY; CDR2 reads SVGAGI. CDR3 size: 13 residues. CDR3 protein: CASSGTYTGELFF. The CDR3 DNA reads TGTGCCAGCAGTGGGACTTACACCGGGGAGCTGTTTTTT.

The chain joins TRBV28 to TRBJ1-6, with a weak D call TRBD1 (5 bases). The CDR3 length is 15 residues. The ends were cut back, 8 bases at V and 7 bases at J, with 18 bases in the middle. Germline V gene sequence: CDR1 MDHEN, CDR2 SYDVKM. Written as DNA, the CDR3 is TGTGCCAGCGATCGTACAGGAATGAAGAATTCACCCCTCCACTTT. Protein: CASDRTGMKNSPLHF.

Concerning this clone: The germline gene is not matched at one end of the junction; a read error may be the cause. The rearrangement links TRBV5-6 to TRBJ1-1; D might be TRBD1 (5 bases). The length of the CDR3 is 15 residues. CDR1 SGHDT and CDR2 YYEEEE come from the germline V gene. The CDR3 DNA reads TGTGCCAGCAGCTTGGCCATTTCAGGGTACACTGAAGCTTCCTTT. Its translation: CASSLAISGYTEASF.

This chain links TRBV7-9 with TRBJ2-7; no firm D call. V lost 3 bases and J 6 bases, leaving 12 bases between the germline ends. CDR3 length equals 13 residues. CDR1 and CDR2 from the germline V gene are SEHNR and FQNEAQ (reference sequence). The CDR3 protein is CASSLGTDFEQYV. DNA for the CDR3: TGTGCCAGCAGCTTGGGTACAGATTTCGAGCAGTACGTC.

This clone was counted a single time. The chain combines TRBV6-1 with TRBJ2-7, with D hard to call. Deletions cut 2 bases from V and 3 bases from J, with 8 bases between. CDR3 length: 13 amino acids. Per the germline V gene, CDR1 is MNHNS and CDR2 is SASEGT. The CDR3 spells CASSEMTHYEQYV. Here the CDR3 DNA reads TGTGCCAGCAGTGAAATGACCCACTACGAGCAGTACGTC.

The chain joins TRBV2 to TRBJ1-6, with D perhaps matching TRBD1 (6 bases). Germline V CDR1 and CDR2: SNHLY, FYNNEI. Deletions cut 6 bases from V and 10 bases from J, with 10 bases between. The CDR3 loop spans 12 amino acids. The CDR3 DNA reads TGTGCCAGCAGCCACAGGGAGTCACCCCTCCACTTT. Amino acids: CASSHRESPLHF.

The chain uses TRBV19 and TRBJ1-1; 11 bases are shared with TRBD1. This CDR3 is built from 17 residues. The junction had 10 bases not matched to a gene; V was cut back by 6 bases and J by 1 base. The germline V gene encodes CDR1 LNHDA and CDR2 SQIVND (reference sequence). CDR3 in DNA: TGTGCCAGTAGACCGGACAGGGGGCGCGGAAGGAACACTGAAGCTTTCTTT. It specifies CASRPDRGRGRNTEAFF.

The chain is built from TRBV4-2 and TRBJ2-1; TRBD2 aligns across 10 bases. This CDR3 is 16 amino acids long. The J segment lost 8 bases and the V segment lost 1 base, leaving 8 bases of the junction unmatched. Germline CDR1 and CDR2: LGHNA and YNFKEQ. The CDR3 loop is CASSQVRAGLAYEQFF. Written as DNA, the CDR3 is TGTGCCAGCAGCCAAGTGCGGGCGGGACTAGCGTATGAGCAGTTCTTC.

The chain combines TRBV5-4 with TRBJ2-1; TRBD2 is a possible D gene (5 bases). This CDR3 is built from 15 residues. Trimming shortened V by 5 bases and J by 7 bases, and 19 bases separated the two germline ends. In germline, CDR1 is SGHNT, CDR2 YYREEE (reference sequence). CDR3 sequence (DNA): TGTGCCAGCAGACTGGACTTATCACATCGGAATGAGCAGTTCTTC. Amino acid sequence: CASRLDLSHRNEQFF.

The chain is built from TRBV7-9 and TRBJ2-5, with unresolved D. Looked up from germline, CDR1 is SEHNR and CDR2 is FQNEAQ (reference sequence). The CDR3 length is 14 residues. V dropped 1 base and J dropped 0 bases, with 6 bases sitting between them. This CDR3 reads CASSLVQYQETQYF. For the CDR3, the DNA is TGTGCCAGCAGCTTAGTGCAGTACCAAGAGACCCAGTACTTC.

The rearrangement links TRBV5-6 to TRBJ1-1; possibly TRBD1 for D (5 bases). The CDR3 is made up of 15 amino acids. Per the germline V gene, CDR1 is SGHDT and CDR2 is YYEEEE. V dropped 3 bases and J dropped 5 bases, with 17 bases sitting between them. The CDR3 here is CASSSSAGFWTEAFF. In DNA, the CDR3 is TGTGCCAGCAGCTCAAGCGCAGGGTTTTGGACTGAAGCTTTCTTT.

This sequence joins TRBV15 and TRBJ1-2; D is ambiguous. Germline CDR1 LNHNV, CDR2 YYDKDF (reference sequence). V lost 6 bases to trimming and J lost 4 bases, with 12 bases between them. The CDR3 loop spans 13 amino acids. The CDR3 sequence is CATSSESSYGYTF. The CDR3 region has the DNA TGTGCCACCAGTAGCGAGTCTAGCTATGGCTACACCTTC.

CDR3 sequence: CASSSGGMASSEQYF. In DNA form, the CDR3 reads TGTGCCAGCAGCTCAGGGGGTATGGCTAGCAGCGAGCAGTACTTC. The V gene is TRBV9, the J gene TRBJ2-7, with TRBD1 matching 7 bases. The V segment lost 4 bases and the J segment 6 bases; nucleotides outside the gene matches: 13. The CDR3 covers 15 residues. Germline CDR1 SGDLS, CDR2 YYNGEE.

This clone was detected only once. The chain has TRBV7-9 and TRBJ2-5; 14 nucleotides match TRBD2. Germline V gives CDR1 SEHNR, CDR2 FQNEAQ (reference sequence). The CDR3 consists of 18 residues. J lost 1 base, V lost 6 bases, and 10 bases had no gene match. CDR3 DNA sequence: TGTGCCAGCAGACCACTGGGGACTAGCGGGAGTCTCCAAGAGACCCAGTACTTC. This codes for CASRPLGTSGSLQETQYF.

This chain connects TRBV7-8 to TRBJ2-4; weak D call: TRBD1 (6 bases). The CDR3 is 12 amino acids. Germline V gene sequence: CDR1 SGHVS, CDR2 FQNEAQ. Trimming stripped 6 bases from V and 7 bases from J, with 10 bases between. The CDR3 DNA sequence: TGTGCCAGCAGTCGGACAGACAACATTCAGTACTTC. Residues: CASSRTDNIQYF.

This clone was detected only a few times. The J gene is TRBJ1-3, the V gene TRBV30; tentative D call: TRBD1 (6 bases). There are 14 residues in the CDR3. The V and J ends lost 5 bases and 0 bases respectively, with 11 bases between them. Germline values: CDR1 GTSNPN, CDR2 SVGIG (reference sequence). CDR3 sequence: CAWGPDSSGNTIYF. CDR3 nucleotide sequence: TGTGCCTGGGGCCCGGACAGCTCTGGAAACACCATATATTTT.

The chain employs TRBV7-9 and TRBJ2-4; possible D gene TRBD1, 6 bases. V lost 5 bases and J lost 5, with 19 bases in between. This CDR3 has 16 residues. Germline V gene lookup returns CDR1 SEHNR and CDR2 FQNEAQ (reference sequence). CDR3 residues: CASSETGTPSENIQYF. The CDR3, as DNA: TGTGCCAGCAGCGAAACAGGGACCCCCTCAGAAAACATTCAGTACTTC.

J is TRBJ1-6 and V is TRBV15, with D maybe TRBD1 (5 bases). The CDR3 spans 15 residues. Germline assignment: CDR1 LNHNV and CDR2 YYDKDF (reference sequence). The V end was cut by 4 bases, the J end by 7 bases, with 14 bases between. This CDR3 is CATSTSQGNNSPLHF. The CDR3 nucleotides are TGTGCCACCAGCACCTCTCAGGGAAACAATTCACCCCTCCACTTT. Based on the CDR3 plus reference TRBV15 and TRBJ1-6, the full variable domain is DAMVIQNPRYQVTQFGKPVTLSCSQTLNHNVMYWYQQKSSQAPKLLFHYYDKDFNNEADTPDNFQSRRPNTSFCFLDIRSPGLGDTAMYLCATSTSQGNNSPLHFGNGTRLTVT.

As regards this clone: Other DNA sequences in this specimen translate into the identical CDR3. J is TRBJ1-2 and V is TRBV4-3; TRBD1 is a possible D gene (6 bases). In germline, CDR1 is LGHNA, CDR2 YSLEER. The CDR3 length is 14 residues. The V gene lost 0 bases and the J gene lost 5 bases, with 10 bases spanning the gap. As DNA, the CDR3 is TGCGCCAGCAGCCAAGAGACAGGCCCTTATGGCTACACCTTC. Encoded protein: CASSQETGPYGYTF.

The chain employs TRBV5-6 and TRBJ2-4; perhaps TRBD1 as D (6 bases). Germline loops: CDR1 SGHDT, CDR2 YYEEEE. There are 17 residues in the CDR3. V dropped 1 base and J dropped 5 bases, with 19 bases sitting between them. The CDR3 region has the DNA TGTGCCAGCAGCTTGTACCCAAACAGGGCGAAGGAAAACATTCAGTACTTC. Amino acid sequence: CASSLYPNRAKENIQYF. Full variable domain (outside the CDR3, taken from reference TRBV5-6 and TRBJ2-4): DAGVTQSPTHLIKTRGQQVTLRCSPKSGHDTVSWYQQALGQGPQFIFQYYEEEERQRGNFPDRFSGHQFPNYSSELNVNALLLGDSALYLCASSLYPNRAKENIQYFGAGTRLSVL.